This T cell receptor beta chain was profiled in a study of control samples from healthy donors and cancer patients. This CDR3 has 14 amino acids. The ends were cut back, 7 bases at V and 2 bases at J, with 11 bases in the middle. Germline V gene data show CDR1 as MNHEY and CDR2 as SVGAGI. Sequenced by immunoSEQ multiplex PCR; TCRdb stores in-frame clones only, minus some. This table has 100,000 to 150,000 clones, around 92% appearing once. This chain connects TRBV6-5 to TRBJ2-2; weak D call: TRBD1 (5 bases). The receptor comes from a man older than 75 with head and neck cancer. The sequencing input was PBMCs. This chain's CDR3 is CASKQGPNTGELFF. The CDR3 nucleotides are TGTGCCAGCAAGCAGGGCCCTAACACCGGGGAGCTGTTTTTT.